This TCR beta chain was identified in a study of cytomegalovirus exposure and HLA in healthy donors. Study information: From HLA-typed donors, an early data release held tens of millions of unique TCRs. Regarding the study as a whole: Among TCR beta chains, those listed as cytomegalovirus-associated numbered over 150. High sensitivity and specificity were reportedly achieved when the classifier diagnosed cytomegalovirus status.

Use of 60 Vbeta and 13 Jbeta primers characterized the PCR. Produced via immunoSEQ multiplex PCR; TCRdb's table is partial and in-frame only. The table includes around 85,000 clones, about four fifths detected once. While unrecorded immune exposures were likely, the donors were nominally healthy when sampled. V was cut by 3 bases and J by 2 bases, with 9 bases left in between. Germline V CDR1 and CDR2: SGHRS, YFSETQ. This CDR3 has 14 residues. Comment on this clone: The antigen is undetermined.

The receptor was isolated from a man aged 60 to 69 in good health and CMV-seronegative. This chain links TRBV5-1 with TRBJ1-5; D gene unclear. The source material was PBMCs. The CDR3 DNA sequence: TGCGCCAGCAGCTCGACACCGGGCAATCAGCCCCAGCATTTT. Its protein product is CASSSTPGNQPQHF. Supplemented by reference TRBV5-1 and TRBJ1-5, the full variable domain reads KAGVTQTPRYLIKTRGQQVTLSCSPISGHRSVSWYQQTPGQGLQFLFEYFSETQRNKGNFPGRFSGRQFSNSRSEMNVSTLELGDSALYLCASSSTPGNQPQHFGDGTRLSIL.